The 7 T cell receptor beta chains presented below share a single source sample, sequenced in a study of naive and memory T cell subsets. Four PCR rounds used nested alpha and beta constant region primers plus the SP2 primer. Each CDR3 protein gets one entry after TCRdb re-called the 5' RACE reads with MiXCR. Of about 48,000 distinct CDR3 sequences listed, roughly 4.7% are singletons. An oligonucleotide containing a UMI was ligated to the 3' end of TCR cDNA. The receptors derive from a female donor in good health.

This clonotype was counted many times. The chain carries TRBV27 and TRBJ2-1; possibly TRBD2 for D (5 bases). The CDR3 runs to 15 residues. Germline-derived CDR1 and CDR2 are MNHEY and SMNVEV (reference sequence). V gave up 2 bases and J gave up 5 bases, with 13 bases separating them. The CDR3 sequence is CASSLKVRGDNEQFF. For the CDR3, the DNA is TGTGCCAGCAGTTTAAAGGTACGGGGAGACAATGAGCAGTTCTTC.

As for this clonotype: This may be a read error: a much more frequent sequence differs by one nucleotide. This rearrangement joins TRBV12-5 to TRBJ2-1; 14 nucleotides agree with TRBD2. This CDR3 has 13 amino acids. CDR1 and CDR2 (germline): LGHNT, FRNRAP. CDR3 loop: CVSGTSGSYEQFF. In DNA form, the CDR3 reads TGTGTCAGCGGGACTAGCGGGAGCTATGAGCAGTTCTTC.

This clonotype occurred many times. The chain links TRBV5-1 to TRBJ2-5; D unresolved. V shed 0 bases and J shed 4 bases, with 10 bases lying between them. This CDR3 spans 14 amino acids. Germline values: CDR1 SGHRS, CDR2 YFSETQ. The CDR3: CASSLARPGETQYF. DNA of the CDR3: TGCGCCAGCAGCTTGGCGAGGCCGGGAGAGACCCAGTACTTC.

This clonotype was observed a handful of times. The chain couples TRBV28 to TRBJ1-5, with TRBD1 matching 7 bases. CDR3 length: 15 residues. The germline gives CDR1 MDHEN, CDR2 SYDVKM. The trim removed 7 bases at V and 1 base at J, leaving 7 bases unmatched. CDR3 region: CASIPTGRSNQPQHF. DNA of the CDR3: TGTGCCAGCATTCCGACAGGGCGCAGCAATCAGCCCCAGCATTTT.

This clonotype has a count of ten or more. The chain recombines TRBV6-2 or TRBV6-3 with TRBJ2-7; a possible D gene is TRBD1 (5 bases). The V gene lost 2 bases and the J gene lost 5 bases, with 7 bases spanning the gap. The CDR3 covers 12 residues. CDR1 is MNHEY, CDR2 SVGEGT, per germline. The CDR3 protein is CASSYARDEQYF. The CDR3 nucleotides read TGTGCCAGCAGTTACGCCAGGGACGAGCAGTACTTC.

The chain carries TRBV6-5 and TRBJ2-1; TRBD1 or TRBD2 may be the D gene (5 bases each). Germline V gene data show CDR1 as MNHEY and CDR2 as SVGAGI. Trimming took off 2 bases at V and 1 base at J, with 12 bases between the two ends. The CDR3 consists of 16 residues. Here the CDR3 reads CASSYIGTASYNEQFF. CDR3 sequence (DNA): TGTGCCAGCAGTTACATTGGGACGGCGTCCTACAATGAGCAGTTCTTC.

Details on this clonotype: Germline is not matched at one junction end, which may reflect a read error. The chain couples TRBV6-1 to TRBJ2-6, with D tentatively TRBD2 (5 bases). Looked up from germline, CDR1 is MNHNS and CDR2 is SASEGT. This CDR3 region has 15 residues. The chain's CDR3 is CASSEGSSGANVLTF. Written as DNA, the CDR3 is TGTGCCAGCAGCGAAGGGAGCTCTGGGGCCAACGTCCTGACTTTC.